This entry concerns a single T cell receptor beta chain. Its target is unknown. This entry comes from a study of human thymus T cells. Sequencing was performed with immunoSEQ multiplex PCR; in TCRdb, only in-frame clones are kept and a portion is missing. The profile covers roughly 77,000 clones, with approximately 95% appearing a single time and around 0.03% taken by the ten largest. Germline loops: CDR1 SNHLY, CDR2 FYNNEI. This CDR3 is built from 19 residues. Trimming shortened V by 7 bases and J by 0 bases, and 25 bases separated the two germline ends. General study points: Related work found strong thymic repertoire overlap between unrelated individuals.

Resections were taken during corrective heart surgery, and the thymus tissue came from these. The chain carries TRBV2 and TRBJ1-3; tentative D call: TRBD1 (6 bases). The clonotype was recovered from a girl in the first two years of life with a congenital heart defect but otherwise immunologically healthy. Source material: thymus tissue. CDR3 coding DNA: TGTGCCAGCATTCAACTGAAGACAGGCGTCTTCAACTCTGGAAACACCATATATTTT. Translation gives CASIQLKTGVFNSGNTIYF.